This TCR beta chain was sequenced for a study of PD-L1 blockade in urothelial cancer. The CDR3 consists of 15 residues. V dropped 4 bases and J dropped 4; count of bases not matched to a gene: 6. CDR1 and CDR2 (germline): MNHNS, SASEGT. Sequencing was performed with immunoSEQ multiplex PCR; in TCRdb, only in-frame clones are kept and a portion is missing. The sample has roughly 42,000 clones; about 89% are singletons. Stated time point: peripheral blood 6 weeks after treatment start. The sequenced sample was PBMCs, obtained around atezolizumab (anti-PD-L1) treatment. The genes are TRBV6-1 and TRBJ2-7; 11 nucleotides agree with TRBD2. The receptor's source is a man between 65 and 85 years old with urothelial cancer. CDR3 sequence: CASSALAGGSYEQYF. CDR3 DNA sequence: TGTGCCAGCAGTGCATTAGCGGGAGGGTCATACGAGCAGTACTTC.